These T cell receptor beta chains were read from a single sample in a study of blood T cell repertoires in COVID-19. Some clones are missing from TCRdb's copy, which holds only in-frame ones; the method was immunoSEQ multiplex PCR. The table includes 200,000 to 250,000 clones, less than 90% detected once. The sample taken for sequencing was PBMCs or T cells enriched from blood (not recorded which). The receptors come from a woman aged 40 to 50 who had recovered from COVID-19. Each CDR3 is given with its conserved first and last residue. Each record gives: D gene, J gene, V gene, clone size, CDR3 length, CDR3 protein, CDR3 DNA. The D gene is left open where the match is weak. Some rows have no size entry. The others give once, few or many, or a class for an expanded clone.

>.|TRBJ2-1|TRBV15|once|15
CATQGRLSQAHEQFF
TGTGCCACCCAGGGAAGACTTTCCCAGGCCCATGAGCAGTTCTTC
>.|TRBJ1-5|TRBV12-3/TRBV12-4|.|13
CASTPFPNQPQHF
TGTGCCAGCACCCCCTTCCCCAATCAGCCCCAGCATTTT
>.|TRBJ2-1|TRBV27|.|14
CASSFGTSGNEQFF
TGTGCCAGCAGTTTTGGGACTTCGGGCAATGAGCAGTTCTTC
>TRBD1|TRBJ2-7|TRBV28|.|16
CASTSQDRLETYEQYF
TGTGCCAGCACCTCCCAGGACAGGCTCGAAACCTACGAGCAGTACTTC
>.|TRBJ1-2|TRBV30|.|13
CAWSVSGDYGYTF
TGTGCCTGGAGTGTATCAGGGGATTATGGCTACACCTTC
>TRBD2|TRBJ2-3|TRBV11-2|few|14
CASGTSGRFNTQYF
TGTGCCAGCGGGACTAGCGGGAGATTTAATACGCAGTATTTT
>TRBD1|TRBJ2-2|TRBV28|few|15
CASSLWQGAVGELFF
TGTGCCAGCAGTTTATGGCAGGGGGCGGTCGGGGAGCTGTTTTTT
>TRBD2|TRBJ2-4|TRBV5-1|.|18
CASSLAFSRLAGANIQYF
TGCGCCAGCAGCTTGGCCTTTAGTAGGCTAGCGGGAGCGAACATTCAGTACTTC
>TRBD1|TRBJ2-4|TRBV9|.|14
CASSVTGGMNIQYF
TGTGCCAGCAGCGTAACAGGGGGCATGAACATTCAGTACTTC
>TRBD2|TRBJ2-7|TRBV7-9|.|17
CASSRTSGRASSYEQYF
TGTGCCAGCAGCCGGACTAGCGGGAGGGCCAGCTCCTACGAGCAGTACTTC
>.|TRBJ1-6|TRBV9|.|13
CASSEGYNSPLHF
TGTGCCAGCAGCGAGGGGTATAATTCACCCCTCCACTTT
>.|TRBJ2-7|TRBV12-3/TRBV12-4|once|11
CASSEVAQQYF
TGTGCCAGCAGTGAGGTTGCGCAGCAGTACTTC
>.|TRBJ1-2|TRBV30|once|14
CAWSYLGEVYGYTF
TGTGCCTGGTCCTACCTAGGGGAAGTTTATGGCTACACCTTC
>.|TRBJ2-2|TRBV25-1|.|14
CASSGAGFAGELFF
TGTGCCAGCAGTGGGGCAGGTTTTGCCGGGGAGCTGTTTTTT
>.|TRBJ1-1|TRBV7-2|few|13
CASSLARQTEAFF
TGTGCCAGCAGCTTAGCCCGACAGACTGAAGCTTTCTTT
>.|TRBJ1-6|TRBV30|.|13
CAWSKGVGSPLHF
TGTGCCTGGAGTAAAGGGGTTGGGTCACCCCTCCACTTT
>.|TRBJ1-1|TRBV7-2|.|14
CASSLEAGNTEAFF
TGTGCCAGCAGCTTAGAGGCGGGGAACACTGAAGCTTTCTTT
>TRBD1|TRBJ2-1|TRBV27|.|15
CASSYDRGPYNEQFF
TGTGCCAGCAGTTACGACAGGGGGCCATACAATGAGCAGTTCTTC
>.|TRBJ1-5|TRBV28|.|15
CASSSGHNSNQPQHF
TGTGCCAGCAGTTCTGGACATAATAGCAATCAGCCCCAGCATTTT
>.|TRBJ1-2|TRBV29-1|.|14
CSVTQGRAADGYTF
TGCAGCGTGACACAGGGCCGGGCGGCAGATGGCTACACCTTC
>.|TRBJ1-3|TRBV5-8|.|13
CASSPGAGNTIYF
TGTGCCAGCAGCCCGGGGGCTGGAAACACCATATATTTT
>TRBD1|TRBJ1-1|TRBV11-2|.|13
CASSPGTGIKAFF
TGTGCCAGCAGCCCCGGGACAGGGATTAAAGCTTTCTTT
>TRBD1|TRBJ2-3|TRBV7-2|.|15
CASRRDRGMADTQYF
TGTGCCAGCAGGCGGGACAGGGGTATGGCAGATACGCAGTATTTT
>.|TRBJ2-7|TRBV6-2/TRBV6-3|.|12
CASSGRIYEQYF
TGTGCCAGCAGTGGGCGAATCTACGAGCAGTACTTC
>TRBD1|TRBJ2-4|TRBV7-2|few|13
CASSLGQNSLQYF
TGTGCCAGCAGCCTGGGACAGAACTCATTACAGTACTTC
>TRBD1|TRBJ2-6|TRBV7-9|.|15
CASRSTGVGANVLTF
TGTGCCAGCAGATCTACAGGGGTCGGGGCCAACGTCCTGACTTTC
>.|TRBJ1-6|TRBV5-1|.|18
CASSLWDQGTRYNSPLHF
TGCGCCAGCAGCTTGTGGGATCAGGGGACGCGCTATAATTCACCCCTCCACTTT
>.|TRBJ2-3|TRBV7-9|.|12
CAGAEVTDTQYF
TGTGCCGGAGCCGAGGTAACAGATACGCAGTATTTT
>.|TRBJ2-7|TRBV30|.|13
CAWRRVSSYEQYF
TGTGCCTGGAGGCGAGTTAGCTCCTACGAGCAGTACTTC
>TRBD1|TRBJ1-2|TRBV4-1|many|13
CASSQTGVYGYTF
TGCGCCAGCAGCCAGACAGGGGTCTATGGCTACACCTTC
>TRBD1|TRBJ1-5|TRBV7-2|.|16
CASSPEGTGSGQPQHF
TGTGCCAGCAGCCCCGAGGGGACAGGGTCAGGCCAGCCCCAGCATTTT
>.|TRBJ2-7|TRBV5-8|.|14
CASSFGPDQYEQYF
TGTGCCAGCAGCTTTGGGCCAGACCAGTACGAGCAGTACTTC